This T cell receptor (beta chain) is drawn from a study of CXCR3-negative and CXCR3-positive naive CD8 T cells. The CDR3 spans 15 residues. Germline V gene lookup returns CDR1 SGHRS and CDR2 YFSETQ. It was by 5' RACE with UMI labels that the TRB cDNA libraries were prepared. Each CDR3 protein gets one entry in TCRdb, which reprocessed the 5' RACE reads and gives no DNA. The sample holds several thousand distinct CDR3 sequences. This chain links TRBV5-1 with TRBJ2-1; TCRdb's D call, TRBD2, is unchecked because there is no DNA. The origin of this receptor is a human donor in good health. Some clones in this sample may be carry-over from other donors' samples. Sequenced material: naive CXCR3- CD8+ T cells from blood. As for subset: CD45RO-CCR7+CD27+CD95- naive CD8+ T cells lacking CXCR3 (TNR3-). The chain's CDR3 is CASTLGTSGYNEQFF.